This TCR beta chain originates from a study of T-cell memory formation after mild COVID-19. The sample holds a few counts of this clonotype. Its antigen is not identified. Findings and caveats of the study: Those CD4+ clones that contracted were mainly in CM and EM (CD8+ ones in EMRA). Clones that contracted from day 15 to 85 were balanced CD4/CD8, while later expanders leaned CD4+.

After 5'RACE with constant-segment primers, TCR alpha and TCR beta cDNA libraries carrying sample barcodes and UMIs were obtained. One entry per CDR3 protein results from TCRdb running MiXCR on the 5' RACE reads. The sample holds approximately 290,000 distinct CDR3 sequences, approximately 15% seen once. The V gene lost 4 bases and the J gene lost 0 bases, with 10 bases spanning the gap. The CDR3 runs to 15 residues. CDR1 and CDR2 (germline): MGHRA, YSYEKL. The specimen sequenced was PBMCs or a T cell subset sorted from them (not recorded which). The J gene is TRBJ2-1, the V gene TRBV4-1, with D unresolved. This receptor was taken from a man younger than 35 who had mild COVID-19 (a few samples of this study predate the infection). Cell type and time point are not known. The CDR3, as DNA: TGCGCCAGCAGCCGGACCGGACGCTCCTACAATGAGCAGTTCTTC. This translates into CASSRTGRSYNEQFF.